Each of the 22 T cell receptor beta chains below was sequenced from the same sample in a study of cytomegalovirus exposure and HLA in healthy donors. The PCR made use of 60 Vbeta and 13 Jbeta primers. Produced via immunoSEQ multiplex PCR; TCRdb's table is partial and in-frame only. The repertoire holds 160,000 or so clones, with 70% to 80% as singletons. Source material: PBMCs. Every receptor here comes from a man between 18 and 29 years old in good health and CMV-seropositive.

This chain joins TRBV6-5 and TRBJ1-6; the D gene is possibly TRBD1 (5 bases). The CDR3 contains 13 residues. The V gene's germline CDR1 is MNHEY and CDR2 SVGAGI. V gave up 2 bases and J gave up 8 bases, with 7 bases separating them. Here the CDR3 DNA reads TGTGCCAGCAGTTACGGCAGGGATTCACCCCTCCACTTT. Amino acid sequence: CASSYGRDSPLHF.

The chain couples TRBV13 to TRBJ2-7, with 9 bases that match TRBD2. V lost 5 bases and J lost 0; bases outside the gene matches: 5. Germline CDR1 reads PRHDT; CDR2 reads FYEKMQ (reference sequence). The CDR3 runs 15 residues. As DNA, the CDR3 is TGTGCCAGCAGCCAGACTAGCGGTCCCTCCTACGAGCAGTACTTC. Protein product: CASSQTSGPSYEQYF.

The V call is TRBV14, the J call TRBJ2-1; 9 bases fit TRBD2. The CDR3 length is 15 residues. Germline V gene data show CDR1 as SGHDN and CDR2 as FVKESK. With V trimmed by 3 bases and J by 2 bases, 2 bases remained unmatched. In DNA, the CDR3 is TGTGCCAGCAGCCACGTAGCGGGAGCCTACAATGAGCAGTTCTTC. Protein sequence: CASSHVAGAYNEQFF.

The rearrangement uses TRBV6-5 and TRBJ2-5, with D possibly being TRBD1 (6 bases). The CDR3 runs to 15 residues. V dropped 2 bases and J dropped 11 bases, with 21 bases sitting between them. CDR1 is MNHEY, CDR2 SVGAGI, per germline. CDR3 sequence (DNA): TGTGCCAGCAGTTACCGCACCACAGGGTTTATAGAGCAGTACTTC. Translated, it gives CASSYRTTGFIEQYF.

There are a few counts of this clone. V gene TRBV6-5 combines with J gene TRBJ1-5, with 7 bases that match TRBD1. The CDR3 is 15 residues long. From germline, CDR1 is MNHEY and CDR2 SVGAGI. The junction had 8 bases not matched to a gene; V was cut back by 6 bases and J by 3 bases. The CDR3 reads CASRPLRGDNQPQHF. CDR3 in DNA: TGTGCCAGCAGACCCCTCAGGGGGGACAATCAGCCCCAGCATTTT.

The genes are TRBV5-5 and TRBJ2-7; TRBD1 might be the D (5 bases). The germline CDR1 and CDR2 sequences are SGHKS and YYEKEE (reference sequence). V was pared by 2 bases and J by 2 bases, with 14 bases between. CDR3 length: 15 amino acids. Here the CDR3 DNA reads TGTGCCAGCAGCTTCGGTTGGCAGGGTGCCTACGAGCAGTACTTC. Translating it yields CASSFGWQGAYEQYF.

This clone was detected only a few times. This chain uses TRBV19 with TRBJ1-3; the D gene is possibly TRBD1 (6 bases). Trimming removed 3 bases from V and 2 bases from J, with 11 bases in between. Per germline, CDR1 LNHDA and CDR2 SQIVND (reference sequence). The CDR3 has 15 amino acids. The CDR3 loop reads CASSIARQAGNTIYF. CDR3 nucleotides: TGTGCCAGTAGTATCGCCCGACAGGCTGGAAACACCATATATTTT.

This clone has a handful of counts. The rearrangement joins TRBV20-1 to TRBJ1-1; D is unclear. The ends were cut back, 4 bases at V and 1 base at J, with 4 bases in the middle. CDR1 is DFQATT, CDR2 SNEGSKA, per germline (reference sequence). The CDR3 spans 11 residues. The chain's CDR3 is CSANWNTEAFF. The CDR3 region has the DNA TGCAGTGCTAACTGGAACACTGAAGCTTTCTTT.

The chain carries TRBV18 and TRBJ2-3, with D possibly being TRBD2 (6 bases). The germline V gene encodes CDR1 KGHSH and CDR2 LQKENI. This CDR3 is built from 16 residues. V was shortened by 5 bases and J by 1 base, with 16 bases between the two germline ends. The CDR3 loop reads CASSGKLGGGTDTQYF. CDR3 in DNA: TGTGCCAGCTCAGGAAAGCTGGGGGGTGGCACAGATACGCAGTATTTT. The full variable domain, its missing parts supplied by reference TRBV18 and TRBJ2-3, is NAGVMQNPRHLVRRRGQEARLRCSPMKGHSHVYWYRQLPEEGLKFMVYLQKENIIDESGMPKERFSAEFPKEGPSILRIQQVVRGDSAAYFCASSGKLGGGTDTQYFGPGTRLTVL.

This clone was seen a handful of times. The rearrangement links TRBV6-4 to TRBJ2-1; TRBD2 aligns across 10 bases. Germline-derived CDR1 and CDR2 are MRHNA and SNTAGT. Germline trimming cut 0 bases from V and 7 bases from J; bases unmatched to any gene: 6. The CDR3 length is 16 residues. The chain's CDR3 is CASSDSILAGRNEQFF. In nucleotides, the CDR3 is TGTGCCAGCAGTGACTCGATACTAGCGGGAAGAAATGAGCAGTTCTTC.

This chain links TRBV4-1 with TRBJ2-5; perhaps TRBD2 as D (6 bases). V shed 3 bases and J shed 2 bases, with 16 bases lying between them. The CDR3 sequence is 16 residues long. Per germline, CDR1 MGHRA and CDR2 YSYEKL. The CDR3 spells CASSHIGGVNQETQYF. CDR3 bases: TGCGCCAGCAGCCATATTGGCGGGGTGAATCAAGAGACCCAGTACTTC.

The CDR3: CATSRESPGASGANVLTF. The CDR3 coding sequence is TGTGCCACCAGCAGAGAGTCGCCAGGGGCCTCTGGGGCCAACGTCCTGACTTTC. The chain carries TRBV15 and TRBJ2-6; possibly TRBD1 for D (6 bases). The V gene lost 0 bases and the J gene lost 0 bases, with 12 bases spanning the gap. The CDR3 extends over 18 amino acids. CDR1 and CDR2 (germline): LNHNV, YYDKDF (reference sequence).

This clone has just one count. The chain carries TRBV19 and TRBJ2-2; 7 bases map to TRBD2. V lost 0 bases, J lost 1 base, and 8 bases stayed unmatched. This CDR3 region has 18 residues. Looked up from germline, CDR1 is LNHDA and CDR2 is SQIVND (reference sequence). Here the CDR3 reads CASSIDHGPGGNTGELFF. CDR3 DNA sequence: TGTGCCAGTAGTATAGATCACGGCCCGGGGGGGAACACCGGGGAGCTGTTTTTT.

V is TRBV13 and J is TRBJ1-3; no definite D call. The V end was cut by 0 bases, the J end by 0 bases, with 6 bases between. This CDR3 contains 15 residues. In germline, CDR1 is PRHDT, CDR2 FYEKMQ (reference sequence). CDR3 coding DNA: TGTGCCAGCAGCTTAGGTGTTTACTCTGGAAACACCATATATTTT. It translates to CASSLGVYSGNTIYF.

This clone has only one observation. The chain recombines TRBV6-1 with TRBJ2-2; perhaps TRBD2 as D (5 bases). The V end was cut by 3 bases, the J end by 3 bases, with 11 bases between. This CDR3 is built from 15 residues. CDR1 MNHNS and CDR2 SASEGT come from the germline V gene. CDR3: CASSDGAGHTGELFF. The DNA of the CDR3 is TGTGCCAGCAGTGATGGCGCGGGTCACACCGGGGAGCTGTTTTTT.

V usage is TRBV18 and J usage is TRBJ1-1; maybe TRBD1 (5 bases). The V gene's germline CDR1 is KGHSH and CDR2 LQKENI. This CDR3 is built from 14 residues. With 2 bases removed from V and 3 bases from J, the gap between germline ends came to 10 bases. The DNA for the CDR3 is TGTGCCAGCTCACCAAGGTGGGGGGACACTGAAGCTTTCTTT. Its translation is CASSPRWGDTEAFF.

The genes are TRBV15 and TRBJ1-2; a possible D gene is TRBD1 (6 bases). This CDR3 spans 13 amino acids. V lost 4 bases to trimming and J lost 4 bases, with 10 bases between them. Germline CDR1 is LNHNV and CDR2 is YYDKDF (reference sequence). The CDR3 coding sequence is TGTGCCACCAGCACCGGACAGAGCTATGGCTACACCTTC. Encoded protein: CATSTGQSYGYTF.

The V and J genes are TRBV9 and TRBJ2-2, with D possibly being TRBD1 (6 bases). V was trimmed by 4 bases and J by 5 bases, leaving 24 bases between them. CDR1 and CDR2 (germline): SGDLS, YYNGEE. This CDR3 has 18 amino acids. DNA for the CDR3: TGTGCCAGCAGCATTAGAAGTTATCACAGGGCTTCTACCGGGGAGCTGTTTTTT. This translates into CASSIRSYHRASTGELFF.

DNA of the CDR3: TGTGCCTGGAAGGGGGCGCCTGGGGCCAACGTCCTGACTTTC. Translation gives CAWKGAPGANVLTF. This chain uses TRBV30 with TRBJ2-6, with 7 bases aligning to TRBD1. Germline CDR1 GTSNPN, CDR2 SVGIG (reference sequence). This CDR3 has 14 amino acids. V gave up 4 bases and J gave up 2 bases; unmatched junction bases: 2.

Here the CDR3 DNA reads TGTGCCAGCAGTTGGAGCAGGGGAGTCCACGAGCAGTACTTC. Translated, it gives CASSWSRGVHEQYF. The chain joins TRBV6-1 to TRBJ2-7; the D gene is possibly TRBD1 (6 bases). Germline V gives CDR1 MNHNS, CDR2 SASEGT. The CDR3 contains 14 residues. The ends were cut back, 5 bases at V and 5 bases at J, with 16 bases in the middle.

The chain carries TRBV11-2 and TRBJ1-6; D not certain. The V end was cut by 5 bases, the J end by 7 bases, with 12 bases between. Germline V lookup: CDR1 SGHAT, CDR2 FQNNGV. CDR3 length: 14 residues. The CDR3 DNA sequence: TGTGCCAGCAGCAGACAAAGTCTCAATTCACCCCTCCACTTT. This gives the protein CASSRQSLNSPLHF. Filled out from reference TRBV11-2 and TRBJ1-6, the complete variable domain reads EAGVAQSPRYKIIEKRQSVAFWCNPISGHATLYWYQQILGQGPKLLIQFQNNGVVDDSQLPKDRFSAERLKGVDSTLKIQPAKLEDSAVYLCASSRQSLNSPLHFGNGTRLTVT.

The CDR3 region is CASSPGDRGLLNQPQHF. The CDR3 DNA sequence: TGTGCCAGCTCACCAGGGGACAGGGGGCTGTTAAATCAGCCCCAGCATTTT. V and J are TRBV18 and TRBJ1-5; 12 positions match TRBD1. V was clipped by 2 bases and J by 4 bases; unmatched bases: 6. The CDR3 length is 17 residues. Germline CDR1 KGHSH, CDR2 LQKENI.